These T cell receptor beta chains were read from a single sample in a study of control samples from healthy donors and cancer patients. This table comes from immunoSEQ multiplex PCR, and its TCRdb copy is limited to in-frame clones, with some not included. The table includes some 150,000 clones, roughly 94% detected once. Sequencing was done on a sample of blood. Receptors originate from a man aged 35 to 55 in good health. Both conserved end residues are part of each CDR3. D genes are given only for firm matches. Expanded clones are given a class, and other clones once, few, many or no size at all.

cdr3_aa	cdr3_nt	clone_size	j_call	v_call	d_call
CASSLTGYQETQYF	TGTGCCAGCAGCTTGACGGGGTACCAAGAGACCCAGTACTTC	.	TRBJ2-5	TRBV7-3	.
CASSERRTEAFF	TGTGCCAGCAGTGAACGTCGCACTGAAGCTTTCTTT	.	TRBJ1-1	TRBV6-1	.
CATSDFPSGGRGEQFF	TGCGCCACCAGTGATTTTCCGAGCGGGGGCCGTGGTGAGCAGTTCTTC	.	TRBJ2-1	TRBV24-1	TRBD2
CASSQDRATNTEAFF	TGTGCCAGCAGCCAAGATAGGGCCACTAACACTGAAGCTTTCTTT	.	TRBJ1-1	TRBV4-2	.
CASSWPGQGKMNTEAFF	TGTGCCAGCAGCTGGCCGGGACAGGGGAAAATGAACACTGAAGCTTTCTTT	.	TRBJ1-1	TRBV7-2	TRBD1
CASSSMRRNTIYF	TGTGCCAGCAGTTCAATGAGGAGAAACACCATATATTTT	.	TRBJ1-3	TRBV28	.
CASSLGRIDTGELFF	TGTGCCAGCAGCTTGGGTAGAATTGACACCGGGGAGCTGTTTTTT	.	TRBJ2-2	TRBV5-4	.
CASSEGRSTFIHEQFF	TGTGCCAGCAGTGAAGGTCGGAGCACGTTTATCCATGAGCAGTTCTTC	.	TRBJ2-1	TRBV2	.
CASSERRQSDTQYF	TGTGCCAGCAGCGAAAGAAGACAATCCGATACGCAGTATTTT	.	TRBJ2-3	TRBV9	.
CASSYRQGNWAEAFF	TGTGCCAGCAGCTACAGACAGGGGAATTGGGCTGAAGCTTTCTTT	.	TRBJ1-1	TRBV14	TRBD1
CASSASVGPSPREQYF	TGTGCCAGCAGCGCCAGTGTGGGACCTAGTCCCCGCGAGCAGTACTTC	.	TRBJ2-7	TRBV7-2	.
CASTSTASYEQYF	TGTGCCAGCACGAGCACTGCCTCCTACGAGCAGTACTTC	few	TRBJ2-7	TRBV28	.
CASSYSDFIEGAFF	TGTGCCAGCAGTTACTCCGATTTCATTGAGGGAGCTTTCTTT	.	TRBJ1-1	TRBV6-5	.
CASSFPQGRNEQYF	TGTGCCAGCAGTTTTCCCCAGGGGAGAAACGAGCAGTACTTC	.	TRBJ2-7	TRBV28	.
CASSLYRVRPNQPQHF	TGTGCCAGCAGTTTATACAGGGTGAGGCCAAATCAGCCCCAGCATTTT	.	TRBJ1-5	TRBV28	.
CASKSSGGLDTQYF	TGCGCCAGCAAGTCTAGCGGGGGGCTCGATACGCAGTATTTT	.	TRBJ2-3	TRBV10-2	TRBD2
CASSMRTGGYYQPQHF	TGTGCCAGTAGTATGAGGACAGGGGGCTACTATCAGCCCCAGCATTTT	.	TRBJ1-5	TRBV19	TRBD1
CASRGKTGELFF	TGTGCCAGTAGGGGGAAGACCGGGGAGCTGTTTTTT	.	TRBJ2-2	TRBV24-1	.
CASSETGQHTDTQYF	TGTGCCAGCAGTGAAACGGGACAGCACACAGATACGCAGTATTTT	.	TRBJ2-3	TRBV6-4	TRBD1
CASSLADTGELFF	TGTGCCAGCAGCTTAGCAGACACCGGGGAGCTGTTTTTT	.	TRBJ2-2	TRBV7-2	.
CASSRRGQGLRLDTGELFF	TGTGCCAGCAGCCGCCGGGGCCAGGGGCTGCGCCTGGACACCGGGGAGCTGTTTTTT	.	TRBJ2-2	TRBV7-2	.
CASSMISPFHSNQPQHF	TGTGCCAGTAGTATGATTAGTCCCTTTCATAGCAATCAGCCCCAGCATTTT	.	TRBJ1-5	TRBV19	.